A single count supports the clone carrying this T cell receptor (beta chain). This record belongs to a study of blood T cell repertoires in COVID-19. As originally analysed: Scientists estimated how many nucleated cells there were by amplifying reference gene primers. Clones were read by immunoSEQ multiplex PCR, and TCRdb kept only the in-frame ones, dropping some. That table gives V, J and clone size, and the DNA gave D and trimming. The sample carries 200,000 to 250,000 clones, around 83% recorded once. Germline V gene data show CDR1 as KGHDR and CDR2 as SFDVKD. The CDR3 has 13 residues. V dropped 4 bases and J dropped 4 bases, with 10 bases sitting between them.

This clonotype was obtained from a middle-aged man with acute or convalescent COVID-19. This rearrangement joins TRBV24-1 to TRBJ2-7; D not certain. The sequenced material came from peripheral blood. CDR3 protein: CATSERPFYEQYF. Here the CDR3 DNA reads TGTGCCACCAGTGAGAGGCCCTTTTACGAGCAGTACTTC.